These 11 T cell receptor beta chains originate from one sample sequenced in a study of T cells after yellow fever vaccination. One entry per CDR3 protein results from TCRdb running MiXCR on the 5' RACE reads. The table records 300,000 to 350,000 distinct CDR3 sequences, around a tenth of them present only once. The specimen was CD4+ T cells sorted from PBMCs, collected 45 days after the yellow fever booster vaccination. The receptors originated from a man younger than 30 who received the YFV17D yellow fever vaccine.

The J gene is TRBJ2-7, the V gene TRBV7-8; TRBD2 matches at 8 bases. In germline, CDR1 is SGHVS, CDR2 FQNEAQ. With V trimmed by 5 bases and J by 0 bases, 9 bases remained unmatched. The CDR3 runs to 16 residues. For the CDR3, the DNA is TGTGCCAGCAGCCCGGGGGGGGGACGGAGCTCCTACGAGCAGTACTTC. This sequence encodes CASSPGGGRSSYEQYF.

This clonotype was detected a few times. V is TRBV27 and J is TRBJ1-2; 8 bases map to TRBD1. The V and J ends lost 5 bases and 8 bases, in that order; junction bases with no gene match: 16. Germline CDR1 reads MNHEY; CDR2 reads SMNVEV (reference sequence). CDR3 length equals 16 residues. CDR3 protein: CASSLTRGTGLRGYTF. Written as DNA, the CDR3 is TGTGCCAGCAGTCTAACCCGAGGGACAGGTCTACGAGGCTACACCTTC.

V and J are TRBV5-5 and TRBJ2-7; D is ambiguous. The CDR3 loop spans 11 amino acids. Germline values: CDR1 SGHKS, CDR2 YYEKEE (reference sequence). V gave up 0 bases and J gave up 2 bases, with 0 bases separating them. The CDR3: CASSLAYEQYV. DNA of the CDR3: TGTGCCAGCAGCTTGGCCTACGAGCAGTACGTC.

Of note for this clonotype: At one end the junction does not follow the germline gene, possibly because of a read error. The V gene is TRBV30, the J gene TRBJ2-7; 8 bases map to TRBD1. Per the germline V gene, CDR1 is GTSNPN and CDR2 is SVGIG (reference sequence). The CDR3 spans 14 residues. This CDR3 reads CAWSRMAGGSSPNF. CDR3 nucleotides: TGTGCCTGGAGTAGGATGGCAGGGGGCTCATCTCCCAACTTC.

This clonotype was recorded once. V and J are TRBV9 and TRBJ1-6, with 9 bases that match TRBD1. There are 15 residues in the CDR3. Looked up from germline, CDR1 is SGDLS and CDR2 is YYNGEE. J was trimmed by 13 bases and V by 0 bases; bases with no gene match: 8. CDR3 bases: TGTGCCAGCAGCGTAGTGGGGACAGGGAGGTTCCCCCTCCACTTT. Translated, it gives CASSVVGTGRFPLHF.

This clonotype was picked up a small number of times. The CDR3: CASSQLLVETQYF. The CDR3 DNA reads as TGCGCCAGCAGCCAACTTCTAGTCGAGACCCAGTACTTC. The chain carries TRBV4-1 and TRBJ2-5; D unclear. V was pared by 2 bases and J by 5 bases, with 9 bases between. This CDR3 is 13 amino acids long. Germline CDR1 reads MGHRA; CDR2 reads YSYEKL.

This clonotype was picked up a small number of times. This chain joins TRBV27 and TRBJ1-2; tentative D call: TRBD1 (6 bases). Germline V CDR1 and CDR2: MNHEY, SMNVEV (reference sequence). V was cut by 3 bases and J by 4 bases, with 18 bases left in between. This CDR3 has 16 amino acids. CDR3 loop: CASSLSAGQVFYGYTF. CDR3 nucleotide sequence: TGTGCCAGCAGTTTGTCGGCGGGACAAGTTTTCTATGGCTACACCTTC.

This chain joins TRBV12-3 or TRBV12-4 and TRBJ1-5; 11 bases match TRBD1. The CDR3 is 17 amino acids. J was trimmed by 2 bases and V by 5 bases; bases with no gene match: 8. The CDR3 region is CASSLGTGGIGNQPQHF. CDR3 bases: TGTGCCAGCAGTCTCGGGACAGGGGGTATAGGCAATCAGCCCCAGCATTTT.

V gene TRBV7-2 combines with J gene TRBJ2-6; D ambiguous. Trimming removed 1 base at V and 4 bases at J, with 11 bases between. In germline, CDR1 is SGHTA, CDR2 FQGNSA. The CDR3 consists of 16 residues. The CDR3 DNA follows: TGTGCCAGCAGCTTAGTGGTGCGGAGCGGGGCCAACGTCCTGACTTTC. Amino acid sequence: CASSLVVRSGANVLTF.

The J gene is TRBJ2-1, the V gene TRBV4-1; D gene unclear. The CDR3 is 14 amino acids. Germline-derived CDR1 and CDR2 are MGHRA and YSYEKL. V dropped 1 base and J dropped 8 bases, with 12 bases sitting between them. DNA for the CDR3: TGCGCCAGCAGCCAAGCGGCGTACACGGATGAGCAGTTCTTC. Translated, it gives CASSQAAYTDEQFF.

The V and J genes are TRBV12-3 or TRBV12-4 and TRBJ1-5; TRBD1 might be the D (5 bases). Trimming removed 6 bases from V and 2 bases from J, with 17 bases in between. The CDR3 loop spans 16 amino acids. CDR3 in DNA: TGTGCCAGCAGCCTCTCGGGGGTTCGGGGCAATCAGCCCCAGCATTTT. It translates to CASSLSGVRGNQPQHF.